This T cell receptor (beta chain) was retrieved from a study of cytomegalovirus exposure and HLA in healthy donors. About this clone itself: As yet, its antigen is unknown.

Using immunoSEQ multiplex PCR, the repertoire was profiled, and TCRdb retains in-frame clones only, with some absent. The sample contains fewer than 150,000 clones, about 91% of which appear only once. General study points: One later analysis, an examination of the 90 to 150 validation repertoires, found that first-cohort TCR clusters tended to co-occur in them. In vitro confirmation showed a few CMV-associated chains to be CMV antigen specific. Most TCR sequences showed up rarely, but some public TCRs showed up in many donors. The authors listed 150 to 200 TCR beta chains as cytomegalovirus-associated.

Germline V gene lookup returns CDR1 LGHNA and CDR2 YSLEER. V was clipped by 0 bases and J by 0 bases, with 11 bases between them. The CDR3 has 16 residues. Input material: PBMCs. This TCR came from a man between 18 and 29 years old in good health and CMV-seronegative. The rearrangement uses TRBV4-3 and TRBJ1-1; no clear D gene. In nucleotides, the CDR3 is TGCGCCAGCAGCCAAGAACCGGGTTCCATGAACACTGAAGCTTTCTTT. Translating gives CASSQEPGSMNTEAFF.